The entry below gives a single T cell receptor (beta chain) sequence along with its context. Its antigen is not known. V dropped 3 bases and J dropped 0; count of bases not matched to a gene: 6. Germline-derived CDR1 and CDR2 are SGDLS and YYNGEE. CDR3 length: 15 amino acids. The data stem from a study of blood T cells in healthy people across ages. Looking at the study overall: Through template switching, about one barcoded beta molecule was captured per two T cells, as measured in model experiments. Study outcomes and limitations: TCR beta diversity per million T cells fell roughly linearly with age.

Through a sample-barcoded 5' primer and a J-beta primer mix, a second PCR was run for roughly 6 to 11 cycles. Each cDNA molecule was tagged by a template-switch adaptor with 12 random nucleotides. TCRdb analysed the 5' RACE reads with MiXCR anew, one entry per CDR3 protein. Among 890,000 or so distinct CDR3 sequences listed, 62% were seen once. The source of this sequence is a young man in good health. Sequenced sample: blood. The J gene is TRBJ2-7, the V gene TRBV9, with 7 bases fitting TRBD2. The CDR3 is CASSARLAPSYEQYF. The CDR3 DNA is TGTGCCAGCAGCGCCCGACTAGCACCCTCCTACGAGCAGTACTTC.